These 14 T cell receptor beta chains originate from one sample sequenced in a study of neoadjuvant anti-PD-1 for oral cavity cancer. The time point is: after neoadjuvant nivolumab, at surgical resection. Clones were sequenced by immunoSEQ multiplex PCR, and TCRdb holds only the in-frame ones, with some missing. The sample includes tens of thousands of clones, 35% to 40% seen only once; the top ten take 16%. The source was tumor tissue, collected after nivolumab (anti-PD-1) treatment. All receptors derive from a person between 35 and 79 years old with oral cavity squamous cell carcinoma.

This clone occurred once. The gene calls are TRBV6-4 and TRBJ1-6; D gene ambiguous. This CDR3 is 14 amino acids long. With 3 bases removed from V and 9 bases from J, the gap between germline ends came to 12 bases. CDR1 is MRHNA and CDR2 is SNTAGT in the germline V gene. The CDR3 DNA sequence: TGTGCCAGCAGTGAAGGTCAGGACCTTTCACCCCTCCACTTT. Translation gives CASSEGQDLSPLHF.

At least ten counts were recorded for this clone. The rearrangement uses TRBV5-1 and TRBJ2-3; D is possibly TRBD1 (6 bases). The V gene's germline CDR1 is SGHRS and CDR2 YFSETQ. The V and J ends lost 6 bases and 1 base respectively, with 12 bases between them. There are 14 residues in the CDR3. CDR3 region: CASKQGGGTDTQYF. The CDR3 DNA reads TGCGCCAGCAAACAGGGTGGAGGCACAGATACGCAGTATTTT.

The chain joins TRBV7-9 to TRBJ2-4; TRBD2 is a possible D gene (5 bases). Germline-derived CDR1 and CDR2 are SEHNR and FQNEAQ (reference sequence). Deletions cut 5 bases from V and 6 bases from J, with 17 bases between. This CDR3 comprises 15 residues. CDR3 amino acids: CASSPIGRGLNIQYF. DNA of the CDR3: TGTGCCAGCAGCCCGATCGGTCGAGGGCTAAACATTCAGTACTTC.

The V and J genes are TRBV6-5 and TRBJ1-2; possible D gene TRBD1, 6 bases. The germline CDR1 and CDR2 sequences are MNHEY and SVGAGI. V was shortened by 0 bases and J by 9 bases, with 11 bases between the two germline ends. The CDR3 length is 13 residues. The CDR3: CASSYSPDRSYTF. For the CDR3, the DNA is TGTGCCAGCAGTTACTCCCCTGACAGGAGCTACACCTTC.

This chain's CDR3 is CASTLGGSSYNEQFF. CDR3 in DNA: TGTGCCAGTACCTTGGGGGGGAGCTCCTACAATGAGCAGTTCTTC. This chain uses TRBV19 with TRBJ2-1, with 7 nucleotides matching TRBD2. Germline V gives CDR1 LNHDA, CDR2 SQIVND (reference sequence). V shed 7 bases, J shed 0 bases, and the junction held 6 bases outside the gene matches. The CDR3 loop spans 15 amino acids.

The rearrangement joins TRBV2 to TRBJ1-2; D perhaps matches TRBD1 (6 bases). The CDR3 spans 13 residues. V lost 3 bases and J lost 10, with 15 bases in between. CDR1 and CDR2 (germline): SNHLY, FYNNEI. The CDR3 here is CASSEGGLLAYTF. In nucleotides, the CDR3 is TGTGCCAGCAGTGAGGGGGGGCTCTTGGCCTACACCTTC.

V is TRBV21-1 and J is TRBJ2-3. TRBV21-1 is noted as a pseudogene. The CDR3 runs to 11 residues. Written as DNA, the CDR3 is TGTGCCAGCAGCTTTGGTGCTACGCAGTATTTT. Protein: CASSFGATQYF.

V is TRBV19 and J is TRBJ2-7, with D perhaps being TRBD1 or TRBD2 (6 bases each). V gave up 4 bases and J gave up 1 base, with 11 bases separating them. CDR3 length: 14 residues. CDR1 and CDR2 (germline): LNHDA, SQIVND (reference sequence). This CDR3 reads CASSTRGTSYEQYF. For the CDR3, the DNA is TGTGCCAGTAGTACCCGGGGGACATCCTACGAGCAGTACTTC.

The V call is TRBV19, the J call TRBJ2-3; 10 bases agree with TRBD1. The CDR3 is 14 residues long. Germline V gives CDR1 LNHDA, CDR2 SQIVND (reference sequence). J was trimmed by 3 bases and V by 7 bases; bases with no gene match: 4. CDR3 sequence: CASNRDRGTDTQYF. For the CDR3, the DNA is TGTGCCAGTAATCGGGACAGGGGAACAGATACGCAGTATTTT.

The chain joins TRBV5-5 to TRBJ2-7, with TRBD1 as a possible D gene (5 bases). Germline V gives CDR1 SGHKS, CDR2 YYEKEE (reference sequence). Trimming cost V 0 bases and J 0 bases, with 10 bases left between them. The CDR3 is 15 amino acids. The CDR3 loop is CASSLVGRASYEQYF. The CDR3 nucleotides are TGTGCCAGCAGCTTGGTAGGCAGGGCCTCCTACGAGCAGTACTTC.

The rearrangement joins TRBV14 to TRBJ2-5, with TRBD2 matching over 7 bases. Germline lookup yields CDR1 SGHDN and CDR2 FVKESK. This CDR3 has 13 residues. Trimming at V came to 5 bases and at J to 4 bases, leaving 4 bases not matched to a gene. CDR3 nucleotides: TGTGCCAGCAGCTCCGGGACTATAGAGACCCAGTACTTC. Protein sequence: CASSSGTIETQYF.

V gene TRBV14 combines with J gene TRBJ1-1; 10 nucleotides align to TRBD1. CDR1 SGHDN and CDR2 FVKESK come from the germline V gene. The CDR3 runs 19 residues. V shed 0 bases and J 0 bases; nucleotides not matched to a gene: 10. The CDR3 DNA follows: TGTGCCAGCAGCCAAGAGAATGGGGACAGGGGTGAGGTGAACACTGAAGCTTTCTTT. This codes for CASSQENGDRGEVNTEAFF.

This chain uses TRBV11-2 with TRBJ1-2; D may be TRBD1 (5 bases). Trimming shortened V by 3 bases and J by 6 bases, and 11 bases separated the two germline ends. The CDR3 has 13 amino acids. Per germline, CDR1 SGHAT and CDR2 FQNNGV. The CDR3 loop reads CASSFTGTDGYTF. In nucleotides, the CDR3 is TGTGCCAGCAGCTTCACCGGGACGGATGGCTACACCTTC.

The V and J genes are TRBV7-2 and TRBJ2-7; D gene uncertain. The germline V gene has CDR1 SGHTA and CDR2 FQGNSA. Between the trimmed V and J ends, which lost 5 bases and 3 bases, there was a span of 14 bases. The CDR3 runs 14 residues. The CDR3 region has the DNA TGTGCCAGCAGCGACCCACGATTAAGCTACGAGCAGTACTTC. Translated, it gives CASSDPRLSYEQYF. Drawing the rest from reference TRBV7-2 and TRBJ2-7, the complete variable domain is GAGVSQSPSNKVTEKGKDVELRCDPISGHTALYWYRQSLGQGLEFLIYFQGNSAPDKSGLPSDRFSAERTGGSVSTLTIQRTQQEDSAVYLCASSDPRLSYEQYFGPGTRLTVT.